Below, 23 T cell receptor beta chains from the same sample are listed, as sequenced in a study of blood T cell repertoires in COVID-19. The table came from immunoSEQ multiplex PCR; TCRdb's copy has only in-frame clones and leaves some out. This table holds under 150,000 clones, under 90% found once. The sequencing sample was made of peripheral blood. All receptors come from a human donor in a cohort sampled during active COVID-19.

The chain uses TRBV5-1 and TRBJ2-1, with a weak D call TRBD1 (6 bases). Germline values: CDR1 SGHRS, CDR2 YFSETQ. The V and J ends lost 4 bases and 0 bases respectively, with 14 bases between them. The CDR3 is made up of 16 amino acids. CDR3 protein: CASSNTDRTSYNEQFF. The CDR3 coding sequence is TGCGCCAGCAGCAATACCGACAGGACCTCCTACAATGAGCAGTTCTTC.

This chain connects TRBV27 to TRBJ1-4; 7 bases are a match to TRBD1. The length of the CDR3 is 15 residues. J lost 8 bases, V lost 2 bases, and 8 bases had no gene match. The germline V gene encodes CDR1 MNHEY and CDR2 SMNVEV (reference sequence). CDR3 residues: CASSLRGQPAEKLFF. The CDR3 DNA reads TGTGCCAGCAGTTTAAGGGGGCAGCCCGCGGAAAAACTGTTTTTT.

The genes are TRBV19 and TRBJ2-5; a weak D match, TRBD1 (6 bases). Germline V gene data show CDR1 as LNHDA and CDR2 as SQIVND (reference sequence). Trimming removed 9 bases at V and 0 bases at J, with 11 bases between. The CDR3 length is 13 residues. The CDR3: CASGTLNQETQYF. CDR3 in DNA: TGTGCCAGCGGGACACTAAACCAAGAGACCCAGTACTTC.

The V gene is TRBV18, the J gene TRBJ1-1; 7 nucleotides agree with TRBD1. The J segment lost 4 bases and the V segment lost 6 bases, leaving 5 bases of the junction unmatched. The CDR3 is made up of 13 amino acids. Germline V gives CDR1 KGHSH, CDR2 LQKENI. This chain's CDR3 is CASSATGSTEAFF. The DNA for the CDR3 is TGTGCCAGCTCGGCGACAGGGTCCACTGAAGCTTTCTTT.

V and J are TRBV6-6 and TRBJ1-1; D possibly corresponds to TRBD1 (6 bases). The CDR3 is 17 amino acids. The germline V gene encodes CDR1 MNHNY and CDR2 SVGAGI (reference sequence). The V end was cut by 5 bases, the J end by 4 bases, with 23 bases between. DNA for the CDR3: TGTGCCAGCAGTCAGGCAGGGGCCGGGTTTATGAGCACTGAAGCTTTCTTT. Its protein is CASSQAGAGFMSTEAFF.

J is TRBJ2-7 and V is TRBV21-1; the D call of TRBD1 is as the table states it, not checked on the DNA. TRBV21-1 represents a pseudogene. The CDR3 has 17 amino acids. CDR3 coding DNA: TGTGCCAGCAGCAAAATACCCGGGACAGGGATGGAGTACGAGCAGTACTTC. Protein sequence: CASSKIPGTGMEYEQYF.

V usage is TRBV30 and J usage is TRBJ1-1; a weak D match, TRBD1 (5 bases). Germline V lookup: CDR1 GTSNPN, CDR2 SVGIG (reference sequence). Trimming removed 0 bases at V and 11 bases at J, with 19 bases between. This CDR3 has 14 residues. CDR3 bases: TGTGCCTGGAGTGTACAGTCAGGGATCGGGCGGGCTTTCTTT. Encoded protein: CAWSVQSGIGRAFF.

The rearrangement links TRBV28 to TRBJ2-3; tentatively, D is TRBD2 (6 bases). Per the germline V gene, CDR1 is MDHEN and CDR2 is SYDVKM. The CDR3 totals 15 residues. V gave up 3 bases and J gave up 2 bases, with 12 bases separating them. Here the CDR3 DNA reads TGTGCCAGCAGTTTTGGCGGGGCCCCCACAGATACGCAGTATTTT. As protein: CASSFGGAPTDTQYF.

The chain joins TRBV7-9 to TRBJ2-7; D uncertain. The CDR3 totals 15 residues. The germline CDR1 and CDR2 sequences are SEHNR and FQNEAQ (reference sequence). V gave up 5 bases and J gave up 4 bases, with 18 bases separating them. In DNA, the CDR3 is TGTGCCAGCAGCCTTAGGAGTGGCAAGAATTACGAGCAGTACTTC. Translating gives CASSLRSGKNYEQYF.

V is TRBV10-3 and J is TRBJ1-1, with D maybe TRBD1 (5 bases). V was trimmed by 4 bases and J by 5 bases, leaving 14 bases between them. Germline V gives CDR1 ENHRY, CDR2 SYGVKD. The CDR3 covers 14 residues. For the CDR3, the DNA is TGTGCCATCAGTGTTCGGGGGGGGGAAACTGAAGCTTTCTTT. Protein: CAISVRGGETEAFF.

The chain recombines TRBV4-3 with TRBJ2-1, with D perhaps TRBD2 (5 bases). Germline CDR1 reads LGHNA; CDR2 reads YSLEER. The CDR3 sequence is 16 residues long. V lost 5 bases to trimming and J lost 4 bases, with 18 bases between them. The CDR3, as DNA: TGCGCCAGCAGCAGGGAGACTACTTTAGCTTACAATGAGCAGTTCTTC. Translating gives CASSRETTLAYNEQFF.

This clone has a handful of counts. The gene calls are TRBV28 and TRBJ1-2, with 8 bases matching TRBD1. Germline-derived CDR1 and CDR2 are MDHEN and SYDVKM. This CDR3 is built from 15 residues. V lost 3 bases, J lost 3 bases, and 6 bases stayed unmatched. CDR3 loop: CASSFSGQDHYGYTF. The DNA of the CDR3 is TGTGCCAGCAGTTTTTCGGGACAGGACCACTATGGCTACACCTTC.

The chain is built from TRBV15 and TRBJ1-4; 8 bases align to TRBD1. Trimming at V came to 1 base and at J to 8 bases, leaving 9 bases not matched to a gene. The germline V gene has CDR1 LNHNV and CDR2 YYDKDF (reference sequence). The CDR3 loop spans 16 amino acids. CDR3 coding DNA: TGTGCCACCAGCAGAGGCGACAGGGGAGAGAGAGAAAAACTGTTTTTT. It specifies CATSRGDRGEREKLFF.

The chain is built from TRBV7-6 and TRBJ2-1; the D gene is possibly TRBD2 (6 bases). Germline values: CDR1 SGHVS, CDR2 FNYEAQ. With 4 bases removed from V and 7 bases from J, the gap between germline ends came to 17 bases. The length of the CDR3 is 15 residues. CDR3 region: CASSSYFGGSNEQFF. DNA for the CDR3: TGTGCCAGCAGCTCTTACTTTGGGGGGTCAAATGAGCAGTTCTTC.

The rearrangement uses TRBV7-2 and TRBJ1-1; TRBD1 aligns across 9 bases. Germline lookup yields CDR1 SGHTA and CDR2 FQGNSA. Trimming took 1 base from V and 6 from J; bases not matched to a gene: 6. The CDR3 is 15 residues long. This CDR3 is CASSLGDRVSAEAFF. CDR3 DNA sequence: TGTGCCAGCAGCTTAGGGGACAGGGTTTCGGCTGAAGCTTTCTTT.

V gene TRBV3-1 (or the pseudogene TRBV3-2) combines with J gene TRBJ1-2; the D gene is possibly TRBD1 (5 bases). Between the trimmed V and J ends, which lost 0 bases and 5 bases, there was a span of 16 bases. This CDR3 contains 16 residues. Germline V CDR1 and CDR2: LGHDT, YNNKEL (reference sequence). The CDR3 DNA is TGTGCCAGCAGCCAAGATGCTGGACACACACCTTATGGCTACACCTTC. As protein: CASSQDAGHTPYGYTF.

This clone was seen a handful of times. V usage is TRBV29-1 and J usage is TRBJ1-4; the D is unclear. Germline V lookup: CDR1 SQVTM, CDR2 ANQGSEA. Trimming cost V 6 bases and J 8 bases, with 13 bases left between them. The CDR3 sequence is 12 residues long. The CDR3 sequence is CSVREGAEKLFF. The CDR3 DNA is TGCAGCGTCCGTGAGGGAGCCGAAAAACTGTTTTTT.

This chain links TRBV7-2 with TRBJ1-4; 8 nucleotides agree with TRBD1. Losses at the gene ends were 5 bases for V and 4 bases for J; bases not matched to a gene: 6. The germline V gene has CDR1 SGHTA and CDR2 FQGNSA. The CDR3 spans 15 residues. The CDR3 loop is CASSRLRGLNEKLFF. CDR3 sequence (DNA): TGTGCCAGCAGCCGCCTCAGGGGGCTTAATGAAAAACTGTTTTTT.

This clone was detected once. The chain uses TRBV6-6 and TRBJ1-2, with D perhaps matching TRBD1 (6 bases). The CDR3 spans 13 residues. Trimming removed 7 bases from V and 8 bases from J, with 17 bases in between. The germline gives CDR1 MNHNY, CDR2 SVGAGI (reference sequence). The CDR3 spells CASIMTGTDGYTF. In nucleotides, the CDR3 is TGTGCCAGCATCATGACAGGCACTGACGGCTACACCTTC.

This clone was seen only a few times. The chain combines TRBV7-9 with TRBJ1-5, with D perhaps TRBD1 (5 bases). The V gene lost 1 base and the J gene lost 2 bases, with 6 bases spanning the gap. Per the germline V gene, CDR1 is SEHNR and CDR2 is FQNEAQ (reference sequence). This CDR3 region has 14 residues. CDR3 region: CASSLEGGNQPQHF. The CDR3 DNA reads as TGTGCCAGCAGCTTAGAAGGGGGCAATCAGCCCCAGCATTTT.

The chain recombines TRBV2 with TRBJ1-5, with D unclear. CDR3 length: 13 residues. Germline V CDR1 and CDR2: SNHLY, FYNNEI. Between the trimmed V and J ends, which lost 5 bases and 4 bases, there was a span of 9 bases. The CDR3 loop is CASSTRENQPQHF. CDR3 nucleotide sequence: TGTGCCAGCAGTACGCGGGAAAATCAGCCCCAGCATTTT.

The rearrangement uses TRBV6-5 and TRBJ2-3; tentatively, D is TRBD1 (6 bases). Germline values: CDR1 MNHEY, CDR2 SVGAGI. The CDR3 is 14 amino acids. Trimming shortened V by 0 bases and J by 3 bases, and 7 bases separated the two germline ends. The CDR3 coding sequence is TGTGCCAGCAGTTACTCGAGGGGGACAGATACGCAGTATTTT. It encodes CASSYSRGTDTQYF.

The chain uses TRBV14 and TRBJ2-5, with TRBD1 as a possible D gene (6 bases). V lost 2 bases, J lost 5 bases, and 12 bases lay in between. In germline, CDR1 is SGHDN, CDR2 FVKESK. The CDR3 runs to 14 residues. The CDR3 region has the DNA TGTGCCAGCAGCCAATTGTATAGGGGGGAGACCCAGTACTTC. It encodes CASSQLYRGETQYF. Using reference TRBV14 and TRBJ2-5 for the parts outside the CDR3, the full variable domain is EAGVTQFPSHSVIEKGQTVTLRCDPISGHDNLYWYRRVMGKEIKFLLHFVKESKQDESGMPNNRFLAERTGGTYSTLKVQPAELEDSGVYFCASSQLYRGETQYFGPGTRLLVL.